This TCR beta chain originates from a study of neurological immune-mediated disorders (dated by TCRdb to about 2019). Describing the broader study: Peripheral blood TCR-beta repertoires from HTLV-I-associated myelopathy (HAM/TSP) patients, multiple sclerosis patients and healthy controls were compared by UMI-based sequencing. Alongside PBMC samples, the set of around 99 TCR-beta libraries contained longitudinal samples, technical triplicates, and paired CD4+ and CD8+ T-cell subsets that had been sorted. The cohort comprised 68 subjects: around 15 HAM/TSP patients, 35 or so multiple sclerosis patients and 20 healthy controls.

Healthy controls were blood bank volunteers in Maryland, USA. For unsorted PBMC libraries, 2 million PBMCs were used after storage in RNAlater at -80 degrees C until RNA extraction. Peripheral blood underwent Ficoll-Hypaque density gradient centrifugation to isolate PBMCs, which were then cryopreserved in liquid nitrogen. CDR1 and CDR2, looked up from the germline V gene, are SGHTA and FQGNSA. The trim is 4 bases for V and 0 bases for J, with a gap of 9 bases between the germline ends. The CDR3 sequence holds 14 residues, the cysteine and phenylalanine included. Only the CDR3 portion is preserved as DNA: 42 bases, with reading frame beginning at the first base. Here is what the overall study found, with its caveats: Expanded clones from different subjects shared no identical CDR3 amino acid sequences, which suggests that TCR-beta repertoires were private in all groups. TCR clonal expansion was highest in HAM/TSP patients and lowest in MS patients, with MS patients falling below even healthy controls.

cDNA was synthesized by template-switch 5'RACE using a primer carrying a 10-nucleotide random unique molecular identifier by which each TCR transcript was tagged. Over 200 million TCR-beta sequences, covering 15-18 subjects, were produced in each sequencing run. Total RNA was extracted with the RNeasy kit. TCR-beta VDJ regions were amplified with primers for the TCR constant region and the 5'RACE anchor, using the KAPA Real-time Library Amplification kit. Sample indexes and Illumina adaptors were added in a first PCR, and a second PCR then increased library yield. After Ampure bead purification, the TCR product of roughly 650 bp was size-selected on a 2% E-gel SizeSelection system. Library quality was checked on a Bioanalyzer, concentration was measured with Qubit, and libraries were quantified with the Kapa Library Quantification kit before pooling. An Illumina HiSeq 2500 was used to sequence the libraries paired-end at 2 x 150 bp. To increase sequence diversity, roughly 24-31% phiX was spiked into each library pool. The study's processing was this. Quality-filtered reads were processed with the UMI-based MiGEC pipeline, and over 75% of raw TCR sequences were removed by the MiGEC pipeline during error correction. IMGT germline references were used for aligning VDJ genes, and each clonotype was defined as a unique CDR3 amino acid sequence together with its V-J genes. Clonal expansion, Shannon diversity, and CDR3 relatedness (CalcPairwiseDistances, ClusterSamples) were evaluated with VDJtools, and phylogenetic trees were built with CLCbio workbench. Using coefficient-of-variation modelling across technical triplicates, the study counted a clone as expanded if it had at least 8 unique UMIs. Starting from the raw public reads, TCRdb applied fastp trimming at Q25, assembled clones with MiXCR and retained in-frame beta chains. Here each entry gathers all rows of one CDR3 protein and keeps the most common genes and DNA. The V and J calls were not made by the authors but by TCRdb's processing. The sample yields 80,000 or so distinct CDR3 sequences; roughly 9.5% were counted once. The top ten constitute less than 2% of the sample.

This clonotype showed up many times. Its target antigen remains unknown. Base-call qualities are not available, and no considerably larger clone is one nucleotide away. The receptor's source is a man aged 50 to 60 in good health. This chain is built from TRBV7-2 and TRBJ1-1, with the D gene uncertain. Source material: PBMCs. CDR3 loop: CASSSLVLNTEAFF. The sequenced DNA is TGTGCCAGCAGCTCTCTGGTCCTGAACACTGAAGCTTTCTTT. Here the CDR3 is joined to the reference TRBV7-2 and TRBJ1-1 genes, and the full variable domain is: GAGVSQSPSNKVTEKGKDVELRCDPISGHTALYWYRQSLGQGLEFLIYFQGNSAPDKSGLPSDRFSAERTGGSVSTLTIQRTQQEDSAVYLCASSSLVLNTEAFFGQGTRLTVV.